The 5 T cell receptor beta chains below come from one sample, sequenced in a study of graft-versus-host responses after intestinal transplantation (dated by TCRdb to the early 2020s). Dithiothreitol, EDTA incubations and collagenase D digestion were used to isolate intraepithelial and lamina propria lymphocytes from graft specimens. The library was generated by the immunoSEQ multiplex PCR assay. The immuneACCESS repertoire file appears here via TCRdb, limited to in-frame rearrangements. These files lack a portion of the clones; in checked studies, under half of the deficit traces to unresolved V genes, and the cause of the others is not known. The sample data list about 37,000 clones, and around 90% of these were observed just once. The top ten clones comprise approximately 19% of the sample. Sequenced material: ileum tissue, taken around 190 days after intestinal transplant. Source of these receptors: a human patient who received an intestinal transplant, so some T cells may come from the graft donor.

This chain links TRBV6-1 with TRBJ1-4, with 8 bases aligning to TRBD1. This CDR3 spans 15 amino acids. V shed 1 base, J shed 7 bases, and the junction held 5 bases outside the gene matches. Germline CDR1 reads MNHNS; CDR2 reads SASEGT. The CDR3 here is CASSEGAGGSEKLFF. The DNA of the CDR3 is TGTGCCAGCAGTGAAGGAGCAGGGGGCAGTGAAAAACTGTTTTTT.

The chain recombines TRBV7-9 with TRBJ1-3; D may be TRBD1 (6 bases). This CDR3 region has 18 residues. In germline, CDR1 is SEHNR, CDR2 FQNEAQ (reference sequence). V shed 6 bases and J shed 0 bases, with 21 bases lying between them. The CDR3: CASSPMGGAPPSGNTIYF. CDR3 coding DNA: TGTGCCAGCAGTCCCATGGGGGGCGCCCCCCCCTCTGGAAACACCATATATTTT.

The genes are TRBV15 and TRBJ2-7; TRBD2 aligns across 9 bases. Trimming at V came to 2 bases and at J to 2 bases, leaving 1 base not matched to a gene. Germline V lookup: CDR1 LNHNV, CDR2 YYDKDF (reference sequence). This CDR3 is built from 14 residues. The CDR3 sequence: CATSRLAGPYEQYF. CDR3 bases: TGTGCCACCAGCAGACTAGCGGGACCCTACGAGCAGTACTTC.

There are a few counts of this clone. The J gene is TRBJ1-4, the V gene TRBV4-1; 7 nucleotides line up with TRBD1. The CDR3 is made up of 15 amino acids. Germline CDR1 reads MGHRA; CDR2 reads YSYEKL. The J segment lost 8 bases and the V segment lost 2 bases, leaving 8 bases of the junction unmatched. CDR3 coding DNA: TGCGCCAGCAGCCAATACAGGGGCCGGGGGGAAAAACTGTTTTTT. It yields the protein CASSQYRGRGEKLFF.

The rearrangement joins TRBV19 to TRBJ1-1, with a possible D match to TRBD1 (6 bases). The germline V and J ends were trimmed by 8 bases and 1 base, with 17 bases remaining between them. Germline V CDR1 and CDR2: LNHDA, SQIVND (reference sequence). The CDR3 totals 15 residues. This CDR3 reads CASSHLPGANTEAFF. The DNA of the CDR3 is TGTGCCAGTTCCCACTTACCAGGGGCGAACACTGAAGCTTTCTTT.